This entry lists 32 T cell receptor beta chains sequenced from one sample in a study of tumor and adjacent non-tumor tissue in lung cancer. This sample's RNA came from whole unsorted tissue. A modified ARM-PCR protocol with three rounds of nested PCR amplified TCRbeta. TCRdb re-derived calls from the multiplex PCR reads in MiXCR, one entry per CDR3 protein. Of about 90,000 distinct CDR3 sequences in the sample, approximately 57% were seen once. Sequencing used lung tumor tissue. The receptor set was obtained from a man between 65 and 85 years old with non-small cell lung cancer.

As to this clonotype: The germline gene is not matched at one end of the junction; a read error may be the cause. The rearrangement joins TRBV28 to TRBJ1-5, with 7 nucleotides matching TRBD1. The CDR3 has 15 residues. Germline CDR1 and CDR2: MDHEN and SYDVKM. In DNA, the CDR3 is TGTGCCAGCAGTTTCAGGGCTCAGGGGGATCAGCCCCAGCAATTT. It is translated as CASSFRAQGDQPQQF. Full variable domain (missing parts from reference TRBV28 and TRBJ1-5): DVKVTQSSRYLVKRTGEKVFLECVQDMDHENMFWYRQDPGLGLRLIYFSYDVKMKEKGDIPEGYSVSREKKERFSLILESASTNQTSMYLCASSFRAQGDQPQQFGDGTRLSIL.

This clonotype was counted ten times or more. The junction and the germline gene differ at one end; a read error may be behind it. The genes are TRBV11-3 and TRBJ2-7; TRBD2 might be the D (6 bases). This CDR3 contains 13 residues. Germline V CDR1 and CDR2: SGHNT, YENEEA. CDR3 coding DNA: TGTGCCGGCAGCTTAGAGGCCTGGGGAGGGCAGTACTTC. It yields the protein CAGSLEAWGGQYF.

Turning to this clonotype: The CDR3 end shows no conserved phenylalanine or tryptophan, and so a read error is likely. This CDR3 is CAIRDDQRGDTQYL. Here the CDR3 DNA reads TGTGCCATCAGGGATGACCAGAGGGGAGATACTCAGTATTTG. The chain uses TRBV10-3 and TRBJ2-3, with D perhaps given as TRBD1 or TRBD2 (5 bases each). Germline CDR1 reads ENHRY; CDR2 reads SYGVKD. The CDR3 is 14 amino acids.

Note on this clonotype: An end of the junction differs from the germline gene, which may be a read error. The rearrangement uses TRBV7-9 and TRBJ2-3, with D unresolved. CDR1 is SEHNR, CDR2 FQNEAQ, per germline (reference sequence). CDR3 length: 14 amino acids. CDR3 in amino acids: CASSFSAFGDTQYF. CDR3 nucleotide sequence: TGTGCCAGCAGCTTCTCTGCGTTCGGAGATACGCAATATTTT.

Turning to this clonotype: Germline is not matched at one junction end, which may reflect a read error. Written as DNA, the CDR3 is TGTGCCTGGAGTGTACAGATTGGCCGTGAGACCCAGTATTTC. Amino acids: CAWSVQIGRETQYF. The chain links TRBV30 to TRBJ2-5; D remains ambiguous. The CDR3 totals 14 residues. The germline CDR1 and CDR2 sequences are GTSNPN and SVGIG (reference sequence).

The CDR3 region has the DNA TGTGCCAGCAACCTCGGGGGGCGGGAAACCCAGTACTTC. Protein sequence: CASNLGGRETQYF. This sequence joins TRBV4-2 and TRBJ2-5; D might be TRBD2 (7 bases). Germline V gene data show CDR1 as LGHNA and CDR2 as YNFKEQ. This CDR3 has 13 amino acids. Trimming shortened V by 7 bases and J by 8 bases, and 17 bases separated the two germline ends.

Note on this clonotype: In this CDR3 the conserved last residue, phenylalanine or tryptophan, is missing, so a read error is likely. This chain links TRBV5-4 with TRBJ2-3, with TRBD2 matching over 10 bases. CDR3 length: 16 residues. The germline V gene encodes CDR1 SGHNT and CDR2 YYREEE (reference sequence). V lost 0 bases and J lost 4; bases outside the gene matches: 5. The CDR3 spells CASSLGAGGSADTQYL. In DNA, the CDR3 is TGTGCCAGCAGCTTGGGAGCGGGAGGGTCAGCAGATACGCAGTATTTA.

This clonotype came up many times. This chain connects TRBV29-1 to TRBJ2-1; D call uncertain. This CDR3 spans 15 amino acids. The V gene's germline CDR1 is SQVTM and CDR2 ANQGSEA. V was shortened by 1 base and J by 0 bases, with 10 bases between the two germline ends. The CDR3 region has the DNA TGCAGCGTTGAAGCGCTAGGCAGCTCCTACAATGAGCAGTTCTTC. This encodes CSVEALGSSYNEQFF.

The sample holds one count of this clonotype. Since a much larger clone is just one base distant, this may be a read error. The rearrangement uses TRBV20-1 and TRBJ2-5; D is unclear. This CDR3 is built from 11 residues. CDR1 is DFQATT and CDR2 is SNEGSKA in the germline V gene (reference sequence). Trimming took 3 bases from V and 5 from J, leaving 7 bases between them. CDR3 in amino acids: CSASLSETQYF. CDR3 nucleotide sequence: TGCAGTGCTAGTTTGTCGGAGACCCAGTACTTC.

Worth noting for this clonotype: At one boundary the junction diverges from the germline segment, which might be a read error. The rearrangement uses TRBV11-2 and TRBJ2-2; TRBD2 is a possible D gene (6 bases). The CDR3 runs 16 residues. Germline V gives CDR1 SGHAT, CDR2 FQNNGV. CDR3 in amino acids: CASSLDPPTSTGELFF. CDR3 coding DNA: TGTGCCAGTAGCTTAGACCCTCCGACTAGTACCGGGGAACTGTTTTTT.

Concerning this clonotype itself: As the CDR3 is not closed by the conserved phenylalanine or tryptophan, this likely results from a read error. The rearrangement joins TRBV11-2 to TRBJ1-3, with D unclear. This CDR3 region has 15 residues. In germline, CDR1 is SGHAT, CDR2 FQNNGV. The DNA of the CDR3 is TGTGCCAACAGCCTAGGAAGGGCTACTGGAAACACCATATATTCT. Translation gives CANSLGRATGNTIYS.

Worth noting for this clonotype: This sequence may be a read error, since a much larger clone differs from it by one base. The V and J genes are TRBV28 and TRBJ2-7; D unclear. Trimming pared 7 bases from V and 8 bases from J, leaving 15 bases between. This CDR3 has 12 amino acids. CDR1 MDHEN and CDR2 SYDVKM come from the germline V gene. The CDR3 spells CASMIGRRKQYF. DNA for the CDR3: TGTGCCAGCATGATCGGGCGGCGCAAGCAGTACTTC.

The CDR3 is CSAGHGAAGQFF. The DNA for the CDR3 is TGCAGCGCCGGACATGGCGCCGCGGGTCAGTTCTTC. The chain carries TRBV29-1 and TRBJ2-1; D possibly matches TRBD1 or TRBD2 (5 bases each). CDR1 is SQVTM and CDR2 is ANQGSEA in the germline V gene. V dropped 7 bases and J dropped 13 bases, with 20 bases sitting between them. The CDR3 sequence is 12 residues long.

This sequence joins TRBV29-1 and TRBJ1-1; D might be TRBD1 (5 bases). Germline CDR1 is SQVTM and CDR2 is ANQGSEA. The CDR3 has 14 amino acids. V was pared by 3 bases and J by 3 bases, with 14 bases between. CDR3 DNA sequence: TGCAGCGTTGATAGGGGCGACATGTACACTGAAGCTTTCTTT. This translates into CSVDRGDMYTEAFF.

This clonotype was recorded many times. V is TRBV29-1 and J is TRBJ2-3; D possibly corresponds to TRBD1 (6 bases). With 5 bases removed from V and 3 bases from J, the gap between germline ends came to 15 bases. The CDR3 runs 14 residues. Germline V lookup: CDR1 SQVTM, CDR2 ANQGSEA. The CDR3 spells CSVHPGAGTDTQYF. In nucleotides, the CDR3 is TGCAGCGTTCATCCAGGGGCAGGGACAGATACGCAGTATTTT.

About this clonotype: The junction shows a germline mismatch at one end, possibly a read error. The V gene is TRBV12-3 or TRBV12-4, the J gene TRBJ1-1, with D tentatively TRBD1 (5 bases). The CDR3 length is 14 residues. The CDR3 nucleotides read TGTGCCAGCAGCCGGGGCATACAGAACACTGGAGCTTTCTTT. Translated, it gives CASSRGIQNTGAFF.

A word on this clonotype: A clone one base away is much larger, so this may be a read error. The chain has TRBV6-2 or TRBV6-3 and TRBJ2-1, with 11 positions matching TRBD2. This CDR3 has 16 amino acids. The germline V gene encodes CDR1 MNHEY and CDR2 SVGEGT. Here the CDR3 DNA reads TGTGACAGCAGTTTAACTAGCGGGGGAGCCTACAATGAGCAGTTCTTC. Its protein is CDSSLTSGGAYNEQFF.

This clonotype was seen at least ten times. The rearrangement uses TRBV5-1 and TRBJ2-2, with unresolved D. The CDR3 covers 15 residues. V was trimmed by 2 bases and J by 3 bases, leaving 11 bases between them. Germline V gene sequence: CDR1 SGHRS, CDR2 YFSETQ. The CDR3 sequence: CASSLSGIHTGELFF. For the CDR3, the DNA is TGCGCCAGCAGCTTATCTGGGATTCACACCGGGGAGCTGTTTTTT.

The CDR3 sequence: CSLLGNYNEQFF. CDR3 DNA: TGCAGCCTCTTGGGAAACTACAATGAGCAGTTCTTC. The chain links TRBV29-1 to TRBJ2-1, with no clear D. The germline CDR1 and CDR2 sequences are SQVTM and ANQGSEA. This CDR3 comprises 12 residues. V was cut by 8 bases and J by 3 bases, with 11 bases left in between.

For this clonotype: A much larger clone differs by one base, so this may be a read error. The missing conserved phenylalanine or tryptophan at the end of this CDR3 makes a read error likely. CDR3 sequence: CASSQAGLKGASGQYY. As DNA, the CDR3 is TGCGCCAGCAGCCAAGCCGGTCTCAAGGGGGCGTCTGGGCAGTATTAT. This chain joins TRBV4-1 and TRBJ2-3; the match to TRBD1 covers 7 bases. Germline assignment: CDR1 MGHRA and CDR2 YSYEKL. V trimming: 1 base; J trimming: 11 bases; junction bases outside the gene matches: 15. The CDR3 spans 16 residues.

This clonotype was observed at least ten times. The rearrangement uses TRBV7-3 and TRBJ1-4, with D perhaps TRBD1 (5 bases). CDR3 length: 14 amino acids. V lost 3 bases to trimming and J lost 2 bases, with 7 bases between them. Germline V gene data show CDR1 as SGHTA and CDR2 as FQGTGA. For the CDR3, the DNA is TGTGCCAGCAGCTTCCGGGACACTAATGAAAAACTGTTTTTT. This gives the protein CASSFRDTNEKLFF. Full variable domain (missing parts from reference TRBV7-3 and TRBJ1-4): GAGVSQTPSNKVTEKGKYVELRCDPISGHTALYWYRQSLGQGPEFLIYFQGTGAADDSGLPNDRFFAVRPEGSVSTLKIQRTERGDSAVYLCASSFRDTNEKLFFGSGTQLSVL.

The CDR3 reads CASSLNAGEQPQHF. DNA of the CDR3: TGTGCCAGCAGCCTCAACGCGGGGGAACAGCCCCAGCATTTT. The chain is built from TRBV2 and TRBJ1-5; D might be TRBD1 (5 bases). The germline V gene encodes CDR1 SNHLY and CDR2 FYNNEI. The V end was cut by 6 bases, the J end by 7 bases, with 16 bases between. This CDR3 is 14 amino acids long.

The genes are TRBV29-1 and TRBJ2-3; D is possibly TRBD1 (6 bases). CDR3 size: 14 residues. Germline CDR1 and CDR2: SQVTM and ANQGSEA. This CDR3 is CSGYGTPITDTQYF. The CDR3, as DNA: TGCAGTGGATACGGGACACCTATCACAGATACGCAGTATTTT.

This clonotype was found a few times. With a much larger clone just one base away, this may be a read error. V is TRBV12-3 or TRBV12-4 and J is TRBJ2-2; 9 nucleotides match TRBD2. There are 15 residues in the CDR3. The CDR3 sequence: CASTTAGGLTGGLFF. The DNA for the CDR3 is TGTGCCAGCACGACGGCGGGGGGGCTCACCGGGGGGCTGTTTTTT.

This clonotype is medium-sized by share. The chain has TRBV11-2 and TRBJ2-1; 12 bases line up with TRBD2. This CDR3 spans 17 amino acids. Trimming at V came to 5 bases and at J to 7 bases, leaving 12 bases not matched to a gene. From germline, CDR1 is SGHAT and CDR2 FQNNGV. CDR3 loop: CASSPQFGLAGKNEQFF. CDR3 in DNA: TGTGCCAGCAGCCCCCAATTTGGACTAGCGGGAAAGAATGAGCAGTTCTTC. Full variable domain (missing parts from reference TRBV11-2 and TRBJ2-1): EAGVAQSPRYKIIEKRQSVAFWCNPISGHATLYWYQQILGQGPKLLIQFQNNGVVDDSQLPKDRFSAERLKGVDSTLKIQPAKLEDSAVYLCASSPQFGLAGKNEQFFGPGTRLTVL.

With regard to this clonotype: Since a much larger clone is just one base distant, this may be a read error. This rearrangement joins TRBV28 to TRBJ2-7; no clear D gene. This CDR3 region has 11 residues. Germline V gene lookup returns CDR1 MDHEN and CDR2 SYDVKM. Trimming took off 10 bases at V and 6 bases at J, with 13 bases between the two ends. CDR3 sequence: CANNRVGEQYF. DNA of the CDR3: TGTGCCAACAACCGGGTAGGCGAGCAGTACTTC.

Concerning this clonotype itself: The conserved phenylalanine or tryptophan normally closing the CDR3 is absent here, so this likely arose from a read error. The DNA is left out, because the CDR3 cannot be placed on it with certainty; the CDR3 is given as TCRdb lists it. The V gene is TRBV11-2, the J gene TRBJ2-2; TRBD1, the table's D call, lacks a check against the DNA. Including both end residues, the CDR3 is 14 amino acids long. The V gene's germline CDR1 is SGHAT and CDR2 FQNNGV. CDR3 sequence: CTSSPLGPRGELFS.

The chain is built from TRBV4-1 and TRBJ2-1, with a weak D call TRBD2 (5 bases). The tail of the sequence fits TRBJ2-7 better, so the J call may be wrong. The CDR3 covers 15 residues. Germline V gene lookup returns CDR1 MGHRA and CDR2 YSYEKL. The CDR3 protein is CASNLGGAAYNEQYF. The DNA for the CDR3 is TGCGCCAGCAACCTAGGAGGAGCTGCCTACAATGAGCAGTACTTC.

This clonotype was picked up one time. The junction differs from germline at one of its ends, possibly a read error. This chain links TRBV4-1 with TRBJ2-1; possible D gene TRBD2, 6 bases. The CDR3 has 16 amino acids. From germline, CDR1 is MGHRA and CDR2 YSYEKL. CDR3 region: CASTIVPLARSNEQFF. The DNA for the CDR3 is TGCGCTAGCACCATCGTCCCACTAGCACGTAGCAATGAGCAGTTCTTC.

Comments on this clonotype: A much larger clone lies a single base off, so this may be a read error. The chain is built from TRBV29-1 and TRBJ1-4; D gene uncertain. The CDR3 totals 10 residues. The V and J ends lost 4 bases and 8 bases respectively, with 5 bases between them. The germline V gene has CDR1 SQVTM and CDR2 ANQGSEA. The CDR3 region has the DNA TGCAGCGTTGGGGAAGAAAAACTGTTTTTT. It yields the protein CSVGEEKLFF.

As for this clonotype: The junction departs from germline at one end; a sequencing error may be responsible. The chain links TRBV5-1 to TRBJ2-4; 9 bases line up with TRBD1. Germline V gene sequence: CDR1 SGHRS, CDR2 YFSETQ. The CDR3 totals 15 residues. CDR3 sequence: CASRSEDRGTNIQNF. The DNA for the CDR3 is TGCGCCAGCAGGTCGGAGGACAGGGGTACAAACATTCAGAACTTC.

Notes on this clonotype: The germline gene is not matched at one end of the junction; a read error may be the cause. This sequence joins TRBV11-2 and TRBJ2-1, with D tentatively TRBD1 (5 bases). Germline assignment: CDR1 SGHAT and CDR2 FQNNGV. CDR3 length equals 15 residues. As DNA, the CDR3 is TGTGCCGGCAGCTTAGCCCCGACAGTCTACAATGAGCAGATCTTC. Protein: CAGSLAPTVYNEQIF.